What follows describes a single TCR beta chain. This clonotype came up a few times. Its target antigen remains unknown. Base-call qualities are not available, and no considerably larger clone is one nucleotide away. Receptors were amplified or captured by 5' RACE. The sequencer was an Illumina HiSeq 2500. A second PCR of roughly 7 to 11 cycles was performed with a sample-barcoded 5' primer and a J-beta primer mix. A template-switch 5' adaptor carrying 12 random nucleotides introduced a unique molecular identifier onto each TCR beta cDNA molecule. At least 3 million CDR3-containing paired-end reads were obtained from each sample. First-strand cDNA synthesis was performed from all RNA using the Mint cDNA synthesis kit, with priming by a TRBC-specific oligonucleotide. After uracil-DNA glycosylase treatment, a first 18-cycle PCR used universal primers M1SS and BC2_uni_R on all cDNA. The paper's processing steps were these. For normalization, 1 million high-quality reads were randomly selected from each sample, with every read carrying a distinct molecular identifier. Reads sharing molecular identifiers were discarded rather than binned into consensus sequences. CDR3 identification, clonotype clustering and error correction used MiTCR with a Q25 quality threshold and the strictest error-elimination algorithm. A nonparametric unseen species model with Euler transformation was used to estimate lower-bound total TCR beta diversity. TCRdb's own reprocessing of the public reads used fastp at Q25 and MiXCR and kept productive beta chains. Rows are combined by CDR3 protein, so each entry shows the most common genes and DNA. Here the V and J calls rest on TCRdb's processing, not on the authors' analysis. This sample is represented by some 1.1 million distinct CDR3 sequences; 35% to 45% of them were singletons. The top ten hold about 12% of the sample.

The donors were about 40 Caucasian individuals from Russia, aged 6 to 90 years, who were systemically healthy. Around 10 milliliters of peripheral blood were collected from each donor into EDTA-treated Vacutainer tubes. PBMCs were isolated by Ficoll-Paque density-gradient centrifugation, with at least 7 million obtained per sample. Total RNA was extracted from PBMCs with Trizol reagent, with at least 6 micrograms obtained per sample. For every donor, an aliquot of PBMCs went through flow cytometry to measure the percentages of naive CD45RAhigh/CD27high T cells. This record belongs to a study of blood T cells in healthy people across ages (dated by TCRdb to 2014 to 2015). Context from the whole study: In model experiments, template switching captured about one uniquely barcoded TCR beta cDNA molecule for every two T cells. Age-related changes in TCR beta repertoire diversity were measured in the study by deep sequencing normalized with unique cDNA molecular identifiers. The donors were split into four age groups: young (average roughly 15 years), middle-aged (39), aged (roughly 60) and long-lived (approximately 80). Donors of different ages were randomly distributed across sequencing lanes to avoid experimental bias. For two donors (one aged 18 to 29 and one aged 80 or older), the study analyzed two additional independent replicas of 1 million unique cDNA reads from the same blood draw. The paper's findings and limits, for the study overall: As age increased, observed TCR beta diversity per million T cells dropped in a roughly linear way, and a significant reduction was already evident by age about 36. Donor CMV infection status was unknown, potentially confounding age-related changes in expanded clonotypes. Because profiling used bulk unsorted PBMCs, naive and antigen-experienced compartments could not be compared conclusively. A strong correlation was found between observed TCR beta diversity and the percentage of naive T cells measured by flow cytometry. Total diversity estimates from one million sequenced T cells were considered lower bounds and underestimates. The long-lived group showed more naive CD4+ T cells, fewer expanded clones and increased TCR diversity than the aged group, suggesting age selection.

Sequences were obtained from blood. This TCR was sampled from a young man in good health.

The DNA sequence is given as TGTGCCAGCAGCACTGGACAGGGGACCACTGGTTATGGCTACACCTTC. It specifies CASSTGQGTTGYGYTF. This sequence uses TRBV5-4 and TRBJ1-2; TRBD1 fits 9 bases in the junction. For this chain, trimming is 4 bases at the V end and 5 bases at the J end, and the number of junction bases without a gene match is 12. Sequences SGHNT (CDR1) and YYREEE (CDR2) are obtained from the germline V gene (reference sequence). The CDR3, cysteine through phenylalanine, is 16 amino acids long. Only the CDR3 DNA stays, 48 bases, in frame from base 1.